A single sample gave rise to the 24 T cell receptor beta chains below, sequenced in a study of blood T cells in healthy people across ages. The authors ran a second PCR of about 6 to 12 cycles using a sample-barcoded 5' primer and a J-beta primer mix. TCRdb itself ran the 5' RACE reads through MiXCR, one entry per CDR3 protein. The data hold some 1.5 million distinct CDR3 sequences, with roughly 28% observed a single time. Sequencing was performed on blood. The receptors derive from a woman in her thirties in good health.

The chain links TRBV13 to TRBJ2-3; 10 nucleotides align to TRBD2. Trimming took 2 bases from V and 4 from J; bases not matched to a gene: 9. The CDR3 totals 17 residues. Germline CDR1 and CDR2: PRHDT and FYEKMQ (reference sequence). The CDR3 sequence is CASSLRVAGGLADTQYF. The CDR3 bases are TGTGCCAGCAGCTTAAGAGTAGCGGGGGGATTGGCAGATACGCAGTATTTT.

This clonotype was detected ten times or more. This chain joins TRBV7-2 and TRBJ2-7; 8 bases are a match to TRBD2. V lost 5 bases and J lost 3; bases outside the gene matches: 9. The germline CDR1 and CDR2 sequences are SGHTA and FQGNSA. The CDR3 has 15 residues. The CDR3 loop is CASSTRRGTSYEQYF. The CDR3, as DNA: TGTGCCAGCAGCACCCGTCGCGGGACTAGCTACGAGCAGTACTTC.

About this clonotype: Possible read error: a much larger clone is one base away. This sequence joins TRBV24-1 and TRBJ2-1; tentative D call: TRBD2 (5 bases). Trimming took 5 bases from V and 10 from J, leaving 14 bases between them. Germline V gene data show CDR1 as KGHDR and CDR2 as SFDVKD. The CDR3 runs 13 residues. CDR3 protein: CATSGMLASEQFF. The CDR3 DNA reads TGTGCCACCAGTGGGATGCTAGCTAGCGAGCAGTTCTTC.

This clonotype has at least ten counts. The chain employs TRBV10-3 and TRBJ2-1; D call uncertain. Germline CDR1 and CDR2: ENHRY and SYGVKD. The V end lost 5 bases, the J end lost 7 bases, and 12 bases lay between the germline ends. This CDR3 contains 13 residues. CDR3 in amino acids: CAISPPDENEQFF. The CDR3 nucleotides are TGTGCCATCAGTCCTCCCGACGAAAATGAGCAGTTCTTC.

The chain is built from TRBV5-1 and TRBJ2-1; TRBD1 or TRBD2 may be the D gene (5 bases each). This CDR3 has 16 residues. V lost 2 bases and J 5 bases, leaving 17 bases between the germline ends. Looked up from germline, CDR1 is SGHRS and CDR2 is YFSETQ. The CDR3 reads CASSFAGGVGDNEQFF. The CDR3, as DNA: TGCGCCAGCAGCTTCGCTGGGGGAGTCGGCGACAATGAGCAGTTCTTC.

The chain combines TRBV7-2 with TRBJ2-3; tentatively, D is TRBD2 (6 bases). The CDR3 contains 15 residues. Trimming took off 6 bases at V and 1 base at J, with 14 bases between the two ends. Germline V gives CDR1 SGHTA, CDR2 FQGNSA. In nucleotides, the CDR3 is TGTGCCAGCAGACCTAGGGCTAGCGGCACAGATACGCAGTATTTT. Amino acid sequence: CASRPRASGTDTQYF.

This clonotype appeared a few times. The chain combines TRBV9 with TRBJ1-2; D gene unclear. CDR1 is SGDLS and CDR2 is YYNGEE in the germline V gene. There are 15 residues in the CDR3. V gave up 0 bases and J gave up 4 bases, with 13 bases separating them. CDR3 sequence (DNA): TGTGCCAGCAGCGTAGAGCTGGGCCCGGGCTATGGCTACACCTTC. Translation gives CASSVELGPGYGYTF.

The rearrangement joins TRBV6-5 to TRBJ2-7, with TRBD1 matching 9 bases. Germline CDR1 and CDR2: MNHEY and SVGAGI. The CDR3 runs to 14 residues. Trimming removed 7 bases from V and 3 bases from J; junction bases left unmatched: 7. This CDR3 is CASKGGQGNYEQYF. The CDR3 DNA is TGTGCCAGCAAAGGCGGACAGGGGAACTACGAGCAGTACTTC.

This clonotype was detected a few times. The chain carries TRBV21-1 and TRBJ2-7; TRBD1, the table's D call, was not compared with the DNA. TRBV21-1 has pseudogene status. The CDR3 runs 15 residues. The CDR3: CASSKGGDSSYEQYF. DNA of the CDR3: TGTGCCAGCAGCAAAGGGGGGGACAGCTCCTACGAGCAGTACTTC.

This clonotype was counted a few times. The CDR3 sequence is CSARGRGRGNQPQHF. CDR3 nucleotides: TGCAGTGCTAGAGGGCGGGGCAGAGGCAATCAGCCCCAGCATTTT. The chain carries TRBV20-1 and TRBJ1-5; possibly TRBD1 for D (5 bases). The CDR3 has 15 residues. Germline values: CDR1 DFQATT, CDR2 SNEGSKA (reference sequence). The V and J ends lost 1 base and 2 bases respectively, with 12 bases between them.

This clonotype was observed a few times. The rearrangement joins TRBV29-1 to TRBJ2-2; no definite D call. The ends were cut back, 3 bases at V and 5 bases at J, with 13 bases in the middle. CDR3 length: 14 amino acids. CDR1 SQVTM and CDR2 ANQGSEA come from the germline V gene. The CDR3 protein is CSVESGARTGELFF. The CDR3 DNA sequence: TGCAGCGTTGAGAGTGGTGCCCGGACCGGGGAGCTGTTTTTT.

With regard to this clonotype: Lacking the conserved final phenylalanine or tryptophan, this CDR3 likely reflects a read error. The chain recombines TRBV29-1 with TRBJ2-1; D possibly uses TRBD1 or TRBD2 (6 bases each). V lost 5 bases and J lost 7, with 18 bases in between. This CDR3 is built from 14 residues. In germline, CDR1 is SQVTM, CDR2 ANQGSEA. In DNA, the CDR3 is TGCAGCGTTAAAAAGGGGGGACCCTCGAATGAGCAGTTCCTC. Translation gives CSVKKGGPSNEQFL.

As for this clonotype: One base away lies a much larger clone, so this may be a sequencing read error. This sequence joins TRBV12-3 or TRBV12-4 and TRBJ2-1; the D gene is possibly TRBD2 (6 bases). The CDR3 totals 14 residues. The CDR3 DNA is TGTGCCGGCAGCTCCCTTCCGGGAGACAATGAGCAGTTCTTC. Amino acids: CAGSSLPGDNEQFF.

This clonotype was observed a few times. The junction shows a germline mismatch at one end, possibly a read error. This chain uses TRBV7-2 with TRBJ2-1; a possible D gene is TRBD2 (6 bases). Germline-derived CDR1 and CDR2 are SGHTA and FQGNSA. The CDR3 spans 15 residues. The CDR3 protein is CACSLTRESYNEQFF. Written as DNA, the CDR3 is TGTGCCTGCAGCTTAACTCGGGAGTCCTACAATGAGCAGTTCTTC.

As to this clonotype: The junction shows a germline mismatch at one end, possibly a read error. The chain links TRBV30 to TRBJ1-6; 10 bases line up with TRBD1. The CDR3 is 14 residues long. Germline-derived CDR1 and CDR2 are GTSNPN and SVGIG (reference sequence). CDR3: CAWSVRDRGRPLHF. The DNA of the CDR3 is TGCGCCTGGAGTGTACGGGACAGGGGAAGGCCCCTCCACTTT.

This clonotype has just a few counts. The genes are TRBV5-6 and TRBJ2-1, with 10 nucleotides matching TRBD2. CDR3 size: 16 residues. V shed 6 bases and J 4 bases; nucleotides not matched to a gene: 10. CDR1 SGHDT and CDR2 YYEEEE come from the germline V gene. For the CDR3, the DNA is TGTGCCAGCACTAGGGGGCTAGCGGGGGCTTACAATGAGCAGTTCTTC. This gives the protein CASTRGLAGAYNEQFF.

As for this clonotype: One end of the junction fails to match germline, which may point to a read error. The chain links TRBV10-3 to TRBJ1-5; 10 positions match TRBD1. Per the germline V gene, CDR1 is ENHRY and CDR2 is SYGVKD. CDR3 size: 17 residues. CDR3 nucleotide sequence: TGTGCCATCAGTGAGTGGCTCGCCGGGACAGGGGAACAGCCCCGGCATTTT. Translation gives CAISEWLAGTGEQPRHF.

The V gene is TRBV24-1, the J gene TRBJ2-1; no clear D gene. The germline gives CDR1 KGHDR, CDR2 SFDVKD. Trimming left V 6 bases short and J 4 bases short, with 18 bases between. This CDR3 contains 16 residues. The CDR3 DNA sequence: TGTGCCACCAGTCGTTCCACAGATGTGGGATACAATGAGCAGTTCTTC. As protein: CATSRSTDVGYNEQFF.

A few counts support this clonotype. This sequence joins TRBV29-1 and TRBJ2-7, with 8 nucleotides matching TRBD2. The CDR3 runs 13 residues. Germline assignment: CDR1 SQVTM and CDR2 ANQGSEA. Trimming took 3 bases from V and 10 from J; bases not matched to a gene: 11. CDR3 region: CSVDAAGEYSQYF. The DNA of the CDR3 is TGCAGCGTTGACGCAGCGGGGGAGTATTCACAGTACTTC.

J is TRBJ1-5 and V is TRBV6-1; 10 nucleotides agree with TRBD1. V gave up 6 bases and J gave up 4 bases; unmatched junction bases: 9. Germline V CDR1 and CDR2: MNHNS, SASEGT. The CDR3 loop spans 16 amino acids. CDR3 in DNA: TGTGCCAGCAGCGTGTTACCGGGACAGGGGAATCAGCCCCAGCATTTT. Translation gives CASSVLPGQGNQPQHF.

Comment on this clonotype: Germline is not matched at one junction end, which may reflect a read error. V usage is TRBV7-2 and J usage is TRBJ1-5; 11 bases agree with TRBD1. The CDR3 runs 15 residues. Germline CDR1 reads SGHTA; CDR2 reads FQGNSA. The CDR3 DNA is TGTGCCAACAGCTCCGGGACAGGGGGGAGACAGCCCCAGCATTTT. Its protein is CANSSGTGGRQPQHF.

In this sample, this clonotype turned up a few times. V and J are TRBV7-2 and TRBJ2-3, with 8 bases aligning to TRBD2. J lost 2 bases, V lost 5 bases, and 12 bases had no gene match. The CDR3 spans 17 residues. Germline assignment: CDR1 SGHTA and CDR2 FQGNSA. In DNA, the CDR3 is TGTGCCAGCAGCCTGGGTGGACGGGAGGGCCACACAGATACGCAGTATTTT. Residues: CASSLGGREGHTDTQYF. The entire variable domain, with the rest obtained from reference TRBV7-2 and TRBJ2-3, is as follows: GAGVSQSPSNKVTEKGKDVELRCDPISGHTALYWYRQSLGQGLEFLIYFQGNSAPDKSGLPSDRFSAERTGGSVSTLTIQRTQQEDSAVYLCASSLGGREGHTDTQYFGPGTRLTVL.

This clonotype was observed many times. The chain links TRBV9 to TRBJ2-5; D remains ambiguous. The V gene lost 1 base and the J gene lost 1 base, with 8 bases spanning the gap. There are 14 residues in the CDR3. The V gene's germline CDR1 is SGDLS and CDR2 YYNGEE. The CDR3 region is CASSVSSIQETQYF. For the CDR3, the DNA is TGTGCCAGCAGCGTAAGTTCCATCCAAGAGACCCAGTACTTC.

This clonotype was seen many times. The genes are TRBV28 and TRBJ2-6; possible D gene TRBD1, 6 bases. With 7 bases removed from V and 0 bases from J, the gap between germline ends came to 13 bases. This CDR3 has 16 amino acids. In germline, CDR1 is MDHEN, CDR2 SYDVKM. In DNA form, the CDR3 reads TGTGCCAGCACCTTTCACAGGGACTCTGGGGCCAACGTCCTGACTTTC. As protein: CASTFHRDSGANVLTF.